These T cell receptor beta chains were read from a single sample in a study of CD8+CD57+ T cells in acquired aplastic anemia. TCRdb independently ran MiXCR on the reads; one entry per CDR3 protein. The sample holds around 250,000 distinct CDR3 sequences, roughly 50% seen once. Sequencing was done on a sample of sorted CD4+, CD8+, or CD8+CD57+ T cells (not recorded which) from PBMCs. These receptors originate from a human donor with severe aplastic anemia or a healthy control (not recorded which). Each CDR3 is given with its conserved first and last residue. A D gene is named only where the DNA matches it firmly. Size is omitted from some rows. Given values are once, few, many or a class for expanded clones.

j_call d_call v_call clone_size cdr3_aa cdr3_nt
TRBJ1-6 TRBD1 TRBV6-1 many CASSELGQGNSPLHF TGTGCCAGCAGTGAACTGGGACAGGGGAATTCACCCCTCCACTTT
TRBJ1-1 NA TRBV25-1 NA CASSEYSAVKGEAFF TGTGCCAGCAGTGAATATTCGGCGGTTAAGGGTGAAGCTTTCTTT
TRBJ2-7 TRBD2 TRBV5-1 NA CASSLGLASLRGMSYEQYF TGCGCCAGCAGCCTGGGACTAGCCTCGTTACGAGGGATGTCCTACGAGCAGTACTTC
TRBJ2-5 NA TRBV7-7 NA CASSPGRGLQETQYF TGTGCTAGCAGCCCGGGGCGGGGCTTACAAGAGACCCAGTACTTC
TRBJ2-5 NA TRBV6-5 many CASSEPLLKTQYF TGTGCCAGCAGCGAACCACTCCTGAAGACCCAGTACTTC
TRBJ1-1 TRBD1 TRBV10-3 many CAISAPGQGVEAFF TGTGCCATCAGTGCACCGGGACAGGGGGTTGAAGCTTTCTTT
TRBJ2-1 TRBD2 TRBV10-3 few CAIRGGAGNEQFF TGTGCCATCCGCGGGGGGGCCGGCAATGAGCAGTTCTTC
TRBJ1-5 TRBD1 TRBV20-1 many CSAILSTGPNNQPQHF TGCAGTGCTATACTCTCGACAGGGCCTAACAATCAGCCCCAGCATTTT
TRBJ2-2 NA TRBV7-9 NA CASSLSSPGELFF TGTGCCAGCAGCTTATCTAGCCCCGGGGAGCTGTTTTTT
TRBJ1-1 NA TRBV4-2 few CASSQGGLAFF TGTGCCAGCAGCCAAGGAGGGTTAGCTTTCTTT
TRBJ1-2 TRBD1 TRBV10-3 many CAISESSDRDGYTF TGTGCCATCAGTGAGTCCTCGGACAGGGATGGCTACACCTTC
TRBJ2-3 NA TRBV2 NA CASSDSENRDTQYF TGTGCCAGCAGTGATTCGGAAAACCGAGATACGCAGTATTTT
TRBJ2-5 NA TRBV10-3 NA CAISGALETQYF TGTGCCATCAGTGGAGCCTTGGAGACCCAGTACTTC
TRBJ1-1 NA TRBV9 NA CASSVDRPPEAFF TGTGCCAGCAGCGTAGACAGACCCCCTGAAGCTTTCTTT
TRBJ1-6 NA TRBV20-1 NA CSVRSRSYNSPLHF TGCAGTGTAAGGTCACGCTCCTATAATTCACCCCTCCACTTT
TRBJ2-5 TRBD2 TRBV2 NA CASRKSGRETQYF TGTGCCAGCCGCAAGAGCGGGAGAGAGACCCAGTACTTC
TRBJ2-1 TRBD1 TRBV6-4 few CASRETGVEQFF TGTGCCAGCAGGGAGACAGGGGTCGAGCAGTTCTTC
TRBJ2-7 NA TRBV19 NA CASSTGTREQYF TGTGCCAGTAGTACGGGGACGCGGGAGCAGTACTTC
TRBJ1-2 NA TRBV7-8 NA CASSADRVVRGYTF TGTGCCAGCAGTGCGGACAGAGTAGTACGTGGCTACACCTTC
TRBJ2-1 TRBD2 TRBV28 few CASILAGGLGNEQFF TGTGCCAGCATTTTAGCGGGGGGGTTAGGGAATGAGCAGTTCTTC
TRBJ1-2 NA TRBV12-3/TRBV12-4 NA CASSGQPGRLGGYTF TGTGCCAGCAGTGGACAGCCCGGACGCCTGGGAGGCTACACCTTC
TRBJ1-2 NA TRBV6-1 many CASTLAGGAGSVFGYTF TGTGCCAGCACCCTCGCCGGAGGGGCAGGCAGCGTTTTTGGCTACACCTTC
TRBJ1-2 TRBD1 TRBV3-1 NA CASSRGQTNYGYTF TGTGCCAGCAGCCGGGGACAGACTAACTATGGCTACACCTTC
TRBJ1-6 NA TRBV5-4 once CASSLAGSYNSPLHF TGTGCCAGCAGCTTGGCTGGCAGCTACAATTCACCCCTCCACTTT
TRBJ2-7 NA TRBV20-1 NA CSALGQGDEQYF TGCAGTGCTTTGGGCCAGGGAGACGAGCAGTACTTC
TRBJ2-5 TRBD2 TRBV2 NA CPSSAARDYLLAQYF TGTCCCAGCAGTGCGGCTCGGGACTACCTGTTGGCCCAGTACTTC
TRBJ1-6 NA TRBV15 many CATSSPLWGYNSPLHF TGTGCCACCAGCAGCCCCCTGTGGGGGTATAATTCACCCCTCCACTTT
TRBJ2-3 TRBD2 TRBV25-1 NA CASSPSGNTQYF TGTGCCAGCAGTCCCAGCGGGAATACGCAGTATTTT
TRBJ1-1 TRBD1 TRBV20-1 many CSAVDREYEAFF TGCAGTGCTGTCGACAGGGAGTACGAAGCTTTCTTT
TRBJ2-3 TRBD2 TRBV19 NA CASSNMGLAGDTQYF TGTGCCAGTAGTAATATGGGACTAGCGGGAGATACGCAGTATTTT
TRBJ1-5 NA TRBV24-1 NA CAATGISQPQHF TGTGCCGCAACAGGTATCAGTCAGCCCCAGCATTTT
TRBJ1-5 NA TRBV20-1 NA CSAYYRNSNQPQHF TGCAGTGCTTACTACAGAAATAGCAATCAGCCCCAGCATTTT